Listed below are T cell receptor beta chains from one sample, sequenced in a study of PD-L1 blockade in urothelial cancer. The repertoire was sequenced with immunoSEQ multiplex PCR; TCRdb's copy has only in-frame clones and lacks some. The repertoire holds around 100,000 clones, with around 90% as singletons. The sequenced sample was PBMCs, obtained around atezolizumab (anti-PD-L1) treatment. These TCRs come from a man aged 55-75 years with urothelial cancer. CDR3s leave out the opening cysteine and the closing phenylalanine or tryptophan. The order of the fields is V gene, CDR3 length, J gene, CDR3 protein.

>TRBV2|12|TRBJ2-5
ASSDPGQRETQY
>TRBV19|10|TRBJ1-2
ASSREIYGYT
>TRBV5-5|14|TRBJ1-4
ASSTRTGAPNEKLF
>TRBV7-2|12|TRBJ2-3
ASSLTLATDTQY
>TRBV9|13|TRBJ2-3
ASSSSGRDTDTQY
>TRBV5-1|13|TRBJ1-1
ASSPGGGTNTEAF
>TRBV6-6|14|TRBJ2-3
ASTPRSGGAEDTQY
>TRBV28|13|TRBJ1-5
ASSPGTDSNQPQH
>TRBV6-6|13|TRBJ2-2
ASSSRAGSAGELF
>TRBV5-1|14|TRBJ2-3
ASSPLAGGSTDTQY
>TRBV5-1|15|TRBJ1-4
ASSLSGTAATNEKLF
>TRBV7-9|13|TRBJ2-1
ASSLAGGNYNEQF
>TRBV7-6|15|TRBJ2-1
ASSLGTGDSSYNEQF
>TRBV7-2|12|TRBJ1-2
ASSLGHRNYGYT
>TRBV7-3|14|TRBJ2-1
ASSLKTGLADNEQF
>TRBV30|11|TRBJ2-7
AWRLAGTYEQY
>TRBV5-4|13|TRBJ2-1
ASSSGQETYNEQF
>TRBV9|12|TRBJ2-5
ASSPGTAEETQY
>TRBV9|11|TRBJ2-7
ASSPGEIYEQY
>TRBV7-9|14|TRBJ2-3
ASSLGSGGATDTQY
>TRBV7-2|10|TRBJ2-1
ASTADLNEQF
>TRBV4-1|13|TRBJ2-2
ASSLAAGGRGELF
>TRBV6-5|12|TRBJ2-7
ASTRLAGGYEQY
>TRBV28|13|TRBJ2-5
ASSSGTGVILAQY
>TRBV7-9|12|TRBJ1-1
ASSLVSGDTEAF
>TRBV19|12|TRBJ2-7
ASSIPGAVYEQY
>TRBV5-4|12|TRBJ2-7
ASSARDRDKEQY
>TRBV7-9|14|TRBJ2-5
ASRGRGGSFQETQY
>TRBV7-2|14|TRBJ2-1
ASSLGPSRTDNEQF
>TRBV7-2|14|TRBJ1-2
ASSTRAESTNYGYT
>TRBV7-2|13|TRBJ1-1
ASSPRQGGNTEAF
>TRBV30|11|TRBJ1-1
AWSRQGLYEAF